The 13 T cell receptor beta chains in this list originate from one sample, sequenced in a study of CD8+ T cells in alopecia areata. Following RNA extraction, reverse transcription yielded cDNA that acted as the sequencing template. TCRdb keeps only in-frame clones here, not all; method: immunoSEQ multiplex PCR. The sample offers 270,000 or so clones and no singletons, the top ten holding roughly 1.2%. Markers including CD4, CD8alpha, NKG2D and NKG2ACE guided sorting of pooled cutaneous lymph node cells. Specimen: CD4+ T cells sorted from a lymph node. The origin of the receptors is a C3H/HeJ mouse with alopecia areata. Strain haplotype at MHC: H2-k.

About this clone itself: Gene names and germline refer to mouse. Coverage ceases 4 residues before the CDR3 finishes, and the germline J gene fills in the end. The chain links TRBV1 to TRBJ1-2; 9 bases are a match to TRBD1. Germline CDR1 NSQYPW, CDR2 LRSPGD (reference sequence). J was trimmed by 3 bases and V by 2 bases; bases with no gene match: 4. The CDR3 consists of 15 residues. CDR3 in amino acids: CTCSAHRGRDSDYTF. Incomplete CDR3 DNA: TGCACCTGCAGTGCACACAGGGGGCGGGACTCC. The complete variable domain, with remaining parts taken from reference TRBV1 and TRBJ1-2, reads VTLLEQNPRWRLVPRGQAVNLRCILKNSQYPWMSWYQQDLQKQLQWLFTLRSPGDKEVKSLPGADYLATRVTDTELRLQVANMSQGRTLYCTCSAHRGRDSDYTFGSGTRLLVI.

Concerning this clone itself: Mouse gene names and germline throughout. The read ends 4 residues early relative to the CDR3; the germline J gene fills the gap. This sample also contains other DNA sequences that code for the same CDR3. The genes are TRBV19 and TRBJ2-2, with 12 bases lining up with TRBD2. This CDR3 spans 16 amino acids. V shed 4 bases and J 0 bases; nucleotides not matched to a gene: 1. Germline CDR1 reads FNHDT; CDR2 reads SITEND (reference sequence). The DNA read from the CDR3 is TGTGCCAGCAGTCGGGACTGGGGGGCAAACACCGGG. It specifies CASSRDWGANTG. The whole CDR3 region reads CASSRDWGANTGQLYF.

Of note for this clone: Mouse gene names and germline throughout. From the germline J gene comes the end of the CDR3, since the read stops 4 residues before it. V usage is TRBV1 and J usage is TRBJ2-2, with 8 bases fitting TRBD2. The junction had 0 bases not matched to a gene; V was cut back by 3 bases and J by 3 bases. Per the germline V gene, CDR1 is NSQYPW and CDR2 is LRSPGD (reference sequence). The CDR3 has 14 amino acids. The CDR3 sequence: CTCSAWGDTGQLYF. The covered CDR3 bases are TGCACCTGCAGTGCCTGGGGGGACACCGGG.

Notes on this clone: The gene names given are mouse names. The read stops 4 residues short of the end of the CDR3; the missing end is completed from the germline J gene. This rearrangement joins TRBV16 to TRBJ1-2, with D hard to call. The V gene lost 10 bases and the J gene lost 2 bases, with 11 bases spanning the gap. Germline V gene sequence: CDR1 SGHSA, CDR2 FRNQAP. The CDR3 covers 12 residues. The CDR3 here is CAKKEGNSDYTF. The DNA read from the CDR3 is TGTGCAAAAAAAGAAGGGAACTCC. Full variable domain (remainder filled in from reference TRBV16 and TRBJ1-2): NAGVIQTPRHKVTGKGQEATLWCEPISGHSAVFWYRQTIVQGLEFLTYFRNQAPIDDSGMPKERFSAQMPNQSHSTLKIQSTQPQDSAVYLCAKKEGNSDYTFGSGTRLLVI.

Only a few counts were recorded for this clone. Gene labels here are mouse ones. The read stops 4 residues short of the end of the CDR3; the missing end is completed from the germline J gene. J is TRBJ2-3 and V is TRBV13-3; 7 bases line up with TRBD2. There are 16 residues in the CDR3. CDR1 is NNHDY, CDR2 SYVADS, per germline. V lost 1 base to trimming and J lost 0 bases; unmatched junction nucleotides: 5. The chain's CDR3 is CASSDRWGSSAETLYF. The covered CDR3 bases are TGTGCCAGCAGTGATCGCTGGGGGTCTAGTGCAGAA.

On this clone: Gene names and germline match the mouse. The CDR3 end lies 4 residues beyond the end of the read and is filled in from the germline J gene. This chain joins TRBV19 and TRBJ1-1; 12 nucleotides match TRBD1. The CDR3 length is 13 residues. Germline CDR1 FNHDT, CDR2 SITEND (reference sequence). CDR3 in amino acids: CASSGDRGREVFF. Incomplete CDR3 DNA: TGTGCCAGCAGTGGGGACAGGGGGCGA.

This clone occurred a few times. Genes here carry mouse names. The read comes to an end 4 residues before the CDR3 does, leaving the germline J gene to fill in the end. Other DNA sequences in this specimen translate into the identical CDR3. This sequence joins TRBV19 and TRBJ2-1; TRBD2 aligns across 7 bases. Germline CDR1 FNHDT, CDR2 SITEND (reference sequence). The CDR3 is 14 residues long. The V segment lost 5 bases and the J segment 1 base; nucleotides outside the gene matches: 3. The CDR3 spells CASRNWGNYAEQFF. Incomplete CDR3 DNA: TGTGCCAGCAGAAACTGGGGAAACTATGCT.

This clone has only a few counts. The genes and germline here are from mouse. The read comes to an end 4 residues before the CDR3 does, leaving the germline J gene to fill in the end. This chain joins TRBV13-3 and TRBJ2-4; 7 bases line up with TRBD1. Germline CDR1 reads NNHDY; CDR2 reads SYVADS. The CDR3 contains 14 residues. The sequenced part of the CDR3 DNA is TGTGCCAGCAGTGATAAGGGACAGAAAAAC. This sequence encodes CASSDKGQKN. The whole CDR3 sequence reads CASSDKGQKNTLYF.

The sample holds a few counts of this clone. Genes and germline come from the mouse. The sequenced fragment ends 4 residues before the CDR3 boundary, so the rest is inferred from the germline J gene. V usage is TRBV5 and J usage is TRBJ2-2, with D possibly being TRBD1 (5 bases). Germline CDR1 and CDR2: LGHNA and YNLKQL (reference sequence). This CDR3 region has 17 residues. The V gene lost 0 bases and the J gene lost 1 base, with 12 bases spanning the gap. The CDR3 spells CASSQDEAGRNTGQLYF. CDR3 bases read: TGTGCCAGCAGCCAAGATGAGGCAGGGCGAAACACCGGG.

This clone has just a few counts. Genes and germline are mouse. The read ends 4 residues shy of where the CDR3 ends; the end is completed using the germline J gene. The same CDR3 also results from other DNA sequences found in this sample. The V call is TRBV13-3, the J call TRBJ2-1; 10 positions match TRBD1. This CDR3 has 14 residues. CDR1 and CDR2 from the germline V gene are NNHDY and SYVADS. Germline trimming cut 3 bases from V and 6 bases from J; bases unmatched to any gene: 3. CDR3: CASSGQGAGAEQFF. CDR3 bases read: TGTGCCAGCAGTGGACAGGGGGCGGGTGCT.

In its sample, this clone was seen many times. Any gene name here is a mouse gene name. The read stops 4 residues short of the end of the CDR3; the missing end is completed from the germline J gene. The chain recombines TRBV13-1 with TRBJ2-2, with D possibly being TRBD1 (5 bases). Germline V CDR1 and CDR2: NSHNY, SYGAGN. This CDR3 has 14 amino acids. Trimming pared 1 base from V and 2 bases from J, leaving 6 bases between. The CDR3 reads CASSDSGNTGQLYF. The part of the CDR3 DNA that was read is TGTGCCAGCAGTGATTCAGGGAACACCGGG.

Concerning this clone: Each gene name is a mouse one. The missing CDR3 end, 4 residues past where the read stops, is filled in from the germline J gene. The V gene is TRBV5, the J gene TRBJ2-1, with 8 bases that match TRBD2. The CDR3 spans 14 residues. From germline, CDR1 is LGHNA and CDR2 YNLKQL (reference sequence). V gave up 1 base and J gave up 5 bases; unmatched junction bases: 1. CDR3 DNA, as far as it was read: TGTGCCAGCAGCCAAGTCTGGGGGGATGCT. Its protein product is CASSQVWGDA. The full CDR3 is CASSQVWGDAEQFF.

As for this clone: Gene names refer to mouse genes. The read ends 4 residues before the CDR3 terminus; that terminus is restored from the germline J gene. V is TRBV13-3 and J is TRBJ2-1, with 11 nucleotides matching TRBD2. V shed 5 bases and J 2 bases; nucleotides not matched to a gene: 6. The germline CDR1 and CDR2 sequences are NNHDY and SYVADS. The CDR3 totals 16 residues. The sequenced CDR3 bases are TGTGCCAGCAGAGACTGGGGGGGGACCCACTATGCT. Its protein product is CASRDWGGTHYA. The whole CDR3 reads CASRDWGGTHYAEQFF.